This T cell receptor beta chain came from a study of blood T cell repertoires in COVID-19. Across the whole study: The origin of the acute and convalescent COVID-19 samples was the United States, Italy and Spain. PBMCs, B-cell-depleted T cells, or T cells were the source of the cDNA or gDNA that made up the material.

Germline V gene lookup returns CDR1 LNHDA and CDR2 SQIVND (reference sequence). The CDR3 runs to 16 residues. The V segment lost 6 bases and the J segment 0 bases; nucleotides outside the gene matches: 8. Authors' data handling: Using reference gene primer amplification, nucleated cell counts were estimated. TCRdb's table, derived via immunoSEQ multiplex PCR, lists solely in-frame clones and lacks some. V and J calls and clone size follow that table, whereas D and trimming were derived from the DNA. This table has about 82,000 clones, 80% appearing once. The chain recombines TRBV19 with TRBJ1-3; 7 bases are a match to TRBD1. This receptor was obtained from a woman aged 40 to 49 with active or convalescent COVID-19. What was sequenced was peripheral blood. The CDR3 DNA reads TGTGCCAGTAGACCAACAGGGGATATCTCTGGAAACACCATATATTTT. Translation gives CASRPTGDISGNTIYF.